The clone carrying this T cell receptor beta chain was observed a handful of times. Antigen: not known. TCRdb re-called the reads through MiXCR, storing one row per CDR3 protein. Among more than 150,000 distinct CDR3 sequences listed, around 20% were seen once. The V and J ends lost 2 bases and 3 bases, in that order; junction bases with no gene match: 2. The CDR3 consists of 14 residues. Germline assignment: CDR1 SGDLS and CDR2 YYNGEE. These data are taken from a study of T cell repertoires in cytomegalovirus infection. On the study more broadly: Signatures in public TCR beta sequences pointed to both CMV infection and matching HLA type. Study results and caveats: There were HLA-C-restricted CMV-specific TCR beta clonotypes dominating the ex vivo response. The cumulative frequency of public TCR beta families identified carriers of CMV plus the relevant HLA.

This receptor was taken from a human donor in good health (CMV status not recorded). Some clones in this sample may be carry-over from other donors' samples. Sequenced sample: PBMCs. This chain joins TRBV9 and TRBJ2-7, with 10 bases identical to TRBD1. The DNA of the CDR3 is TGTGCCAGCAGCGTGACAGGGGGCAGCTACGAGCAGTACTTC. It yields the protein CASSVTGGSYEQYF.